The T cell receptor beta chain described here comes from a study of graft-versus-host responses after intestinal transplantation. TCRdb's copy holds only in-frame clones and misses some; the assay was immunoSEQ multiplex PCR. The sample carries over 45,000 clones, about 90% recorded once. V was trimmed by 4 bases and J by 1 base, leaving 13 bases between them. CDR1 and CDR2 (germline): LGHNA, YNFKEQ. This CDR3 contains 16 residues. This sample comprised PBMCs, obtained 26 days after transplant. This chain joins TRBV4-2 and TRBJ2-2, with a possible D match to TRBD1 (6 bases). The TCR was taken from a human patient who received an intestinal transplant, so some T cells may come from the graft donor. CDR3 region: CASSPDTGMNTGELFF. The CDR3 coding sequence is TGTGCCAGCAGCCCGGACACAGGGATGAACACCGGGGAGCTGTTTTTT.